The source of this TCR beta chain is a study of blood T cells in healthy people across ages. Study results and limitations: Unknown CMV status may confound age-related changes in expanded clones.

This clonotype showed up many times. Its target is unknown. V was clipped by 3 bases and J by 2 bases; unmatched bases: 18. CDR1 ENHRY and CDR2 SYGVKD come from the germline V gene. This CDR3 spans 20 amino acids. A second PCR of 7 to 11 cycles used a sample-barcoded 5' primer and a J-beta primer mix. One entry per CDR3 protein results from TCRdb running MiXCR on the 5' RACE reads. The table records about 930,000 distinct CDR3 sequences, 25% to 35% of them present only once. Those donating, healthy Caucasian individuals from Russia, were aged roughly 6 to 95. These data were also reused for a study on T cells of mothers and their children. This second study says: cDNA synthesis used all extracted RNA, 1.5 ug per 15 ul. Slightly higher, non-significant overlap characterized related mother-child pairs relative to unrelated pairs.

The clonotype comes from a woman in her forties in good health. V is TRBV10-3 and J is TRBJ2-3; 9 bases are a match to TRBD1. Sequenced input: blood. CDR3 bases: TGTGCCATCAGTGACCCCGGGACAGGGCCTGAAAAGAGGTTCACAGATACGCAGTATTTT. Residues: CAISDPGTGPEKRFTDTQYF.